This is a list of T cell receptor beta chains from one sample in a study of T cell responses to AZD1222 COVID-19 vaccine. Libraries were prepared by immunoSEQ multiplex PCR; TCRdb keeps only in-frame clonotypes and omits some of them. The repertoire consists of 120,000 or so clones, with 88% occurring once and the leading ten covering roughly a sixth. The material sequenced was peripheral blood, taken on day 0 of MenACWY control vaccination. These receptors were collected from an adult in good health. CDR3s include the opening cysteine and the closing phenylalanine or tryptophan. A D gene is named only where the DNA matches it firmly. Clone size, where shown, is once, few, many, or a class for clones that have expanded.

D | J | size | V | DNA | CDR3
NA | TRBJ2-1 | NA | TRBV6-5 | TGTGCCAGCAGTTACGGGGGAGTCAACAATGAGCAGTTCTTC | CASSYGGVNNEQFF
NA | TRBJ2-3 | NA | TRBV29-1 | TGCAGCGTAACGCCGGGCCCTCATACAGATACGCAGTATTTT | CSVTPGPHTDTQYF
TRBD2 | TRBJ2-7 | NA | TRBV5-1 | TGCGCCAGCAGCTTAACTAGCGGGAGGTCCGCCCAGTACTTC | CASSLTSGRSAQYF
NA | TRBJ1-3 | NA | TRBV24-1 | TGTGCCACCAGCGGAGGGATTGCCGACACCATATATTTT | CATSGGIADTIYF
TRBD2 | TRBJ2-2 | NA | TRBV5-3 | TGTGCCAGAAGCTTCGCGGGAGGCACATTCGCGAACACCGGGGAGCTGTTTTTT | CARSFAGGTFANTGELFF
NA | TRBJ1-2 | NA | TRBV6-5 | TGTGCCAGCAGCCGGGACACTTACTATGGCTACACCTTC | CASSRDTYYGYTF
NA | TRBJ1-5 | NA | TRBV28 | TGTGCCAGCAGTAACCATCAGGGTTCGGGCAATCAGCCCCAGCATTTT | CASSNHQGSGNQPQHF
TRBD2 | TRBJ2-7 | NA | TRBV13 | TGTGCCAGCAGCTTGACCCGGACTAGCGGGAATCCCGGCGAGCAGTACTTC | CASSLTRTSGNPGEQYF
NA | TRBJ1-4 | NA | TRBV3-1/TRBV3-2 | TGTGCCAGCAGCCTGGAGGAGAGTGGAAAACTGTTTTTT | CASSLEESGKLFF
NA | TRBJ1-1 | NA | TRBV10-2 | TGCGCCAGCAGTGAAGACCCAAAGGGGACTGAAGCTTTCTTT | CASSEDPKGTEAFF
NA | TRBJ1-2 | NA | TRBV30 | TGTGCCGGACCGATTAACTATGGCTACACCTTC | CAGPINYGYTF
TRBD2 | TRBJ2-3 | NA | TRBV7-2 | TGTGCCAGCAGCCCAGGACTAGCGGAGGATCTTAGCACAGATACGCAGTATTTT | CASSPGLAEDLSTDTQYF
TRBD2 | TRBJ2-2 | once | TRBV7-6 | TGTGCCAGCAGCTTCCTAGCGGGAGGAAGGGGGGAGCTGTTTTTT | CASSFLAGGRGELFF
NA | TRBJ1-3 | NA | TRBV19 | TGTGCCAGTAGTGCAGAGACGGGAAACACCATATATTTT | CASSAETGNTIYF
NA | TRBJ2-7 | NA | TRBV29-1 | TGCAGCGTTGCTCCCCAGGTTAGAGACGAGCAGTACTTC | CSVAPQVRDEQYF
NA | TRBJ2-7 | NA | TRBV6-1 | TGTGCCAGCAGTGAAACAATAGGCCGGCAGTACTTC | CASSETIGRQYF
TRBD1 | TRBJ1-2 | NA | TRBV19 | TGTGCCAGTAGTTGGGACAGGGCAAACTATGGCTACACCTTC | CASSWDRANYGYTF
NA | TRBJ2-7 | NA | TRBV5-6 | TGTGCCAGCAGCTTGGACAGAGGCGAGCAGTACTTC | CASSLDRGEQYF
TRBD2 | TRBJ2-3 | NA | TRBV3-1/TRBV3-2 | TGTGCCAGCAGCCAAGATCCTTGGCTAGCGGGAGGAAAAAAAACAGATACGCAGTATTTT | CASSQDPWLAGGKKTDTQYF
NA | TRBJ2-7 | NA | TRBV6-5 | TGTGCCAGCAGTTACACATCTGCGGTGGCCGAGCAGTACTTC | CASSYTSAVAEQYF
TRBD1 | TRBJ2-7 | NA | TRBV27 | TGTGCCAGCAGCGGGACAGGGGGCCTCCGGCAGTACTTC | CASSGTGGLRQYF
NA | TRBJ2-7 | NA | TRBV6-2/TRBV6-3 | TGTGCCAGCAGTTACCGCCAGGGTGGCGAGCAGTACTTC | CASSYRQGGEQYF
NA | TRBJ2-7 | NA | TRBV7-6 | TGTGCCAGCAGCTCAGCGTCCCACGAGCAGTACTTC | CASSSASHEQYF
TRBD2 | TRBJ2-7 | NA | TRBV7-8 | TGTGCCAGCAGCCCACCGGGACTAGCGGGAGAAAATTCCTTCTACGAGCAGTACTTC | CASSPPGLAGENSFYEQYF
TRBD1 | TRBJ1-1 | NA | TRBV2 | TGTGCCAGCAGTCCGTGGACAGGGAACACTGAAGCTTTCTTT | CASSPWTGNTEAFF
TRBD2 | TRBJ2-7 | few | TRBV27 | TGTGCCAGCAGTCAGGGACTTCGGGGGGCCTACGAGCAGTACTTC | CASSQGLRGAYEQYF
NA | TRBJ1-5 | NA | TRBV7-9 | TGTGCCAGCAGCCCCCCTTATAGCAATCAGCCCCAGCATTTT | CASSPPYSNQPQHF
NA | TRBJ1-5 | NA | TRBV15 | TGTGCCACCAGCAGAGATAGGAAGCCCCAGCATTTT | CATSRDRKPQHF
TRBD1 | TRBJ1-1 | once | TRBV5-6 | TGTGCCAGCAGCTTGGGGGTGAGACAGGGACCTGAAGCTTTCTTT | CASSLGVRQGPEAFF
NA | TRBJ2-4 | NA | TRBV11-2 | TGTGCCAGCAGCCTCACGTCGGGAGCCAAAAACATTCAGTACTTC | CASSLTSGAKNIQYF